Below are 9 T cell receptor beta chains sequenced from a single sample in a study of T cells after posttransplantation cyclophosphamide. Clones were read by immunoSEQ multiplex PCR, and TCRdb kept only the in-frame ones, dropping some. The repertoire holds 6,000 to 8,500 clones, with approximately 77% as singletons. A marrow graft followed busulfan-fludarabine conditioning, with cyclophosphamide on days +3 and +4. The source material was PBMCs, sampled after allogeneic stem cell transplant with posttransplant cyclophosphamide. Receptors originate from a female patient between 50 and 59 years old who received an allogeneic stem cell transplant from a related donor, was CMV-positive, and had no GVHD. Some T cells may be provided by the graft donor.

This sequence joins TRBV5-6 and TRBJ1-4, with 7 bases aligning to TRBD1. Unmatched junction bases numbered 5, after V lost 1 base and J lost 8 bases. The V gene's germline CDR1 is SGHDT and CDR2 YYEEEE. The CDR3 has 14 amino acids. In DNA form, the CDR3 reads TGTGCCAGCAGCTTGAACAGGGGAGTAGAAAAACTGTTTTTT. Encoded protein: CASSLNRGVEKLFF. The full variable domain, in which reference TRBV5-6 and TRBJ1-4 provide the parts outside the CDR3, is DAGVTQSPTHLIKTRGQQVTLRCSPKSGHDTVSWYQQALGQGPQFIFQYYEEEERQRGNFPDRFSGHQFPNYSSELNVNALLLGDSALYLCASSLNRGVEKLFFGSGTQLSVL.

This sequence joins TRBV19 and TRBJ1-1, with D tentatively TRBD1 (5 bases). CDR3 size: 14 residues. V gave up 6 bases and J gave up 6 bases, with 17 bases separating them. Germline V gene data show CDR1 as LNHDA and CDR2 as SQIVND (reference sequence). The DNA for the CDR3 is TGTGCCAGTAGGCTTGGGGGGGGGACCCCTGAAGCTTTCTTT. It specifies CASRLGGGTPEAFF.

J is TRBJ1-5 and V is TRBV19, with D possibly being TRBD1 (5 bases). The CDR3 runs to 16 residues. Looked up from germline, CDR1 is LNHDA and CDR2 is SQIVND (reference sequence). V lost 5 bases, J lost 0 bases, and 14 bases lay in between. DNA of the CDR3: TGTGCCAGTAGTCCATGGTCAGGGAATAGCAATCAGCCCCAGCATTTT. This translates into CASSPWSGNSNQPQHF.

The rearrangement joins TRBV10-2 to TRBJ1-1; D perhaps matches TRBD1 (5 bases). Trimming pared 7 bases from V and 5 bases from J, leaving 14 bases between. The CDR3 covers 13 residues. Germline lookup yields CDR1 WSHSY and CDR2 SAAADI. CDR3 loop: CASKRGVETEAFF. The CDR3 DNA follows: TGCGCCAGCAAAAGGGGCGTAGAAACTGAAGCTTTCTTT.

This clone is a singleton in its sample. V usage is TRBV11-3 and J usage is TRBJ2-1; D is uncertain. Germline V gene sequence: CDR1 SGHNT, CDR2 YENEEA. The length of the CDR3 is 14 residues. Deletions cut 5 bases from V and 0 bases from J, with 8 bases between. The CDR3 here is CASSPSGSYNEQFF. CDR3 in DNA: TGTGCCAGCAGCCCCTCGGGCTCCTACAATGAGCAGTTCTTC.

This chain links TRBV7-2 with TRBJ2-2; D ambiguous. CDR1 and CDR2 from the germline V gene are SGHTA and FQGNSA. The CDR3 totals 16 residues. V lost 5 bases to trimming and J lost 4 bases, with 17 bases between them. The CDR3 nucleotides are TGTGCCAGCAGCGTAGTTAATAGTCGGGTCACCGGGGAGCTGTTTTTT. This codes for CASSVVNSRVTGELFF. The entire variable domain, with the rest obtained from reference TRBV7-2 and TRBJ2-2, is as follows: GAGVSQSPSNKVTEKGKDVELRCDPISGHTALYWYRQSLGQGLEFLIYFQGNSAPDKSGLPSDRFSAERTGGSVSTLTIQRTQQEDSAVYLCASSVVNSRVTGELFFGEGSRLTVL.

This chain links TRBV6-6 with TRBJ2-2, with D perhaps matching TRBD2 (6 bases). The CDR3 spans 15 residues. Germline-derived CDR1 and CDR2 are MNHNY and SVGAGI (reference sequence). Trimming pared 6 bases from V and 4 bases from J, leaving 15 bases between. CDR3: CASSLGQAGTGELFF. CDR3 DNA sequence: TGTGCCAGCAGCCTCGGACAAGCGGGCACCGGGGAGCTGTTTTTT.

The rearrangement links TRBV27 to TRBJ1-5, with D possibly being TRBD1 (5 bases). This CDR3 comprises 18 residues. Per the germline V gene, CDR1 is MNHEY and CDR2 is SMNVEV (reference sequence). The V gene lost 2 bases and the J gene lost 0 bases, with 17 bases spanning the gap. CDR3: CASSLKSPGPYSNQPQHF. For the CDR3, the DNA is TGTGCCAGCAGTTTAAAGTCCCCAGGGCCCTATAGCAATCAGCCCCAGCATTTT.

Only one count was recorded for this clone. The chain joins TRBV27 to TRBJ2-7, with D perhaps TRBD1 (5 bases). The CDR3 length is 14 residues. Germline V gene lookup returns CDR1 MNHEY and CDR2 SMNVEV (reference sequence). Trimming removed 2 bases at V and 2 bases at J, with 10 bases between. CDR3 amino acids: CASSLLGDPYEQYF. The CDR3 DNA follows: TGTGCCAGCAGTTTACTAGGGGATCCCTACGAGCAGTACTTC.